A selection of T cell receptor beta chains follows, all from one sample in a study of blood T cell repertoires in COVID-19. Libraries were prepared by immunoSEQ multiplex PCR; TCRdb keeps only in-frame clonotypes and omits some of them. In the table there are about 56,000 clones, roughly 89% of which are singletons. The sequenced material came from peripheral blood. The receptors stem from an older woman with COVID-19, enrolled during active disease. CDR3s include the opening cysteine and the closing phenylalanine or tryptophan. D genes are given only for firm matches. Clone size is not always given. Where it is, it says once, few, many or a class for expanded clones.

d_gene: TRBD2
v_gene: TRBV6-2/TRBV6-3
j_gene: TRBJ2-1
abundance: NA
CDR3nt: TGTGCCAGCAGTTGGCTAGCGGGCAATGAGCAGTTCTTC
CDR3aa: CASSWLAGNEQFF

d_gene: NA
v_gene: TRBV7-8
j_gene: TRBJ1-3
abundance: NA
CDR3nt: TGTGCCAGCAGCTTAGACAGTACTGGAAACACCATATATTTT
CDR3aa: CASSLDSTGNTIYF

d_gene: NA
v_gene: TRBV14
j_gene: TRBJ2-7
abundance: NA
CDR3nt: TGTGCCAGCAGCCAAGTTGTGGGACTCCAATCTTTC
CDR3aa: CASSQVVGLQSF

d_gene: NA
v_gene: TRBV7-2
j_gene: TRBJ2-7
abundance: once
CDR3nt: TGTGCCAGCAGCTTAGAAGAGGGCTCCGAGCAGTACTTC
CDR3aa: CASSLEEGSEQYF

d_gene: NA
v_gene: TRBV19
j_gene: TRBJ1-1
abundance: NA
CDR3nt: TGTGCCAGTAGTACGCAGGGCGGAACTGAAGCTTTCTTT
CDR3aa: CASSTQGGTEAFF

d_gene: TRBD2
v_gene: TRBV3-1/TRBV3-2
j_gene: TRBJ2-1
abundance: few
CDR3nt: TGTGCCAGCAGCCAATCCGGACTAGCGGGGGGGGTTAGCTCCTACAATGAGCAGTTCTTC
CDR3aa: CASSQSGLAGGVSSYNEQFF

d_gene: TRBD1
v_gene: TRBV5-1
j_gene: TRBJ1-1
abundance: NA
CDR3nt: TGCGCCAGCAGCGACGGACAGGGTGACACTGAAGCTTTCTTT
CDR3aa: CASSDGQGDTEAFF

d_gene: NA
v_gene: TRBV4-1
j_gene: TRBJ2-7
abundance: NA
CDR3nt: TGCGCCAGCAGCCAACACTCAACCCCCGACAGAGAGCAGTACTTC
CDR3aa: CASSQHSTPDREQYF

d_gene: NA
v_gene: TRBV11-2
j_gene: TRBJ2-7
abundance: NA
CDR3nt: TGTGCCAGCAGCTTCGGGACACAAGCCTACGAGCAGTACTTC
CDR3aa: CASSFGTQAYEQYF

d_gene: NA
v_gene: TRBV4-2
j_gene: TRBJ1-5
abundance: few
CDR3nt: TGTGCCAGCAGCCAAGATCGTGGCGGCTCGTTTGGCAATCAGCCCCAGCATTTT
CDR3aa: CASSQDRGGSFGNQPQHF

d_gene: NA
v_gene: TRBV6-2/TRBV6-3
j_gene: TRBJ1-5
abundance: NA
CDR3nt: TGTGCCAGCAGTTACTCTTACAGCCAGACAGCCCAGCATTTT
CDR3aa: CASSYSYSQTAQHF

d_gene: TRBD2
v_gene: TRBV10-3
j_gene: TRBJ2-1
abundance: NA
CDR3nt: TGTGCCATCAGTGTCGGGACTACTTACAATGAGCAGTTCTTC
CDR3aa: CAISVGTTYNEQFF

d_gene: TRBD2
v_gene: TRBV15
j_gene: TRBJ2-7
abundance: NA
CDR3nt: TGTGCCACCATCGCGGGGGATTGCTACGAGCAGTACTTC
CDR3aa: CATIAGDCYEQYF

d_gene: NA
v_gene: TRBV9
j_gene: TRBJ2-6
abundance: NA
CDR3nt: TGTGCCAGCAGCGCTCGTCCCGGGACTGTATCTGGGGCCAACGTCCTGACTTTC
CDR3aa: CASSARPGTVSGANVLTF

d_gene: NA
v_gene: TRBV29-1
j_gene: TRBJ2-5
abundance: NA
CDR3nt: TGCAGCGTTGGATTCCAGGAGACCCAGTACTTC
CDR3aa: CSVGFQETQYF

d_gene: TRBD2
v_gene: TRBV7-8
j_gene: TRBJ2-1
abundance: once
CDR3nt: TGTGCCAGCACCCCCCCCGGGGCGGGAGGGAGAAATGAGCAGTTCTTC
CDR3aa: CASTPPGAGGRNEQFF

d_gene: NA
v_gene: TRBV28
j_gene: TRBJ1-6
abundance: NA
CDR3nt: TGTGCCAGCAGTTTTGGAGGGGCCGCTTCACCCCTCCACTTT
CDR3aa: CASSFGGAASPLHF

d_gene: TRBD2
v_gene: TRBV20-1
j_gene: TRBJ2-1
abundance: NA
CDR3nt: TGCAGTGCTAGTGGTCGAGGGACTAGCGGAAACAATGAGCAGTTCTTC
CDR3aa: CSASGRGTSGNNEQFF

d_gene: NA
v_gene: TRBV27
j_gene: TRBJ1-1
abundance: NA
CDR3nt: TGTGCCAGCAGACACGCGGGGCGGGGGCGAGGTGGCACTGAAGCTTTCTTT
CDR3aa: CASRHAGRGRGGTEAFF

d_gene: NA
v_gene: TRBV19
j_gene: TRBJ1-2
abundance: NA
CDR3nt: TGTGCCAGTACCGACGCGGTCTATGGCTACACCTTC
CDR3aa: CASTDAVYGYTF

d_gene: NA
v_gene: TRBV4-2
j_gene: TRBJ1-2
abundance: NA
CDR3nt: TGTGCCAGCAGCCAAGATCTGTGGGAGGCTTATGGCTACACCTTC
CDR3aa: CASSQDLWEAYGYTF

d_gene: NA
v_gene: TRBV2
j_gene: TRBJ1-1
abundance: NA
CDR3nt: TGTGCCAGCGGGCAAGGACAGCTCACTGAAGCTTTCTTT
CDR3aa: CASGQGQLTEAFF

d_gene: NA
v_gene: TRBV28
j_gene: TRBJ2-2
abundance: NA
CDR3nt: TGTGCCAGCAGTCCCACCAACTCGAACACCGGGGAGCTGTTTTTT
CDR3aa: CASSPTNSNTGELFF

d_gene: TRBD1
v_gene: TRBV29-1
j_gene: TRBJ1-1
abundance: NA
CDR3nt: TGCAGCGTTGGACAGGGATCGAACACTGAAGCTTTCTTT
CDR3aa: CSVGQGSNTEAFF

d_gene: TRBD1
v_gene: TRBV6-5
j_gene: TRBJ1-6
abundance: NA
CDR3nt: TGTGCCAGCAGCCCAGGGGGGACAGGGAATTCACCCCTCCACTTT
CDR3aa: CASSPGGTGNSPLHF

d_gene: TRBD2
v_gene: TRBV7-2
j_gene: TRBJ2-5
abundance: NA
CDR3nt: TGTGCCAGCAGCCGGATTAGCGGGAGCGGTAGAGAGACCCAGTACTTC
CDR3aa: CASSRISGSGRETQYF

d_gene: NA
v_gene: TRBV7-9
j_gene: TRBJ2-5
abundance: NA
CDR3nt: TGTGCCAGCAGCTTAATAGAAGAGACCCAGTACTTC
CDR3aa: CASSLIEETQYF

d_gene: TRBD1
v_gene: TRBV3-1/TRBV3-2
j_gene: TRBJ1-1
abundance: NA
CDR3nt: TGTGCCAGCAGCCCGTTGACAGGGGGCGTCGCTGAAGCTTTCTTT
CDR3aa: CASSPLTGGVAEAFF

d_gene: NA
v_gene: TRBV5-1
j_gene: TRBJ2-5
abundance: NA
CDR3nt: TGCGCCAGCAGCTTGGCCGTGGGGCTCGAGACCCAGTACTTC
CDR3aa: CASSLAVGLETQYF

d_gene: TRBD2
v_gene: TRBV2
j_gene: TRBJ2-1
abundance: NA
CDR3nt: TGTGCCAGCAGTGAAGGATTAGCGGGGAACAATGAGCAGTTCTTC
CDR3aa: CASSEGLAGNNEQFF

d_gene: NA
v_gene: TRBV5-5
j_gene: TRBJ1-2
abundance: few
CDR3nt: TGTGCCAGCAGCACGGGGGGGCAGGGATACTATGGCTACACCTTC
CDR3aa: CASSTGGQGYYGYTF

d_gene: NA
v_gene: TRBV30
j_gene: TRBJ1-5
abundance: few
CDR3nt: TGTGCCTGGAGTCTACAGGGAGTTCTGCAGCCCCAGCATTTT
CDR3aa: CAWSLQGVLQPQHF

d_gene: TRBD1
v_gene: TRBV9
j_gene: TRBJ2-2
abundance: NA
CDR3nt: TGTGCCAGCAGCGCCACAGGGGGCATGGACACCGGGGAGCTGTTTTTT
CDR3aa: CASSATGGMDTGELFF

d_gene: NA
v_gene: TRBV16
j_gene: TRBJ1-4
abundance: NA
CDR3nt: TGTGCCAGCAGCCCCGGGACATTAAGAACTAATGAAAAACTGTTTTTT
CDR3aa: CASSPGTLRTNEKLFF

d_gene: TRBD2
v_gene: TRBV15
j_gene: TRBJ2-3
abundance: NA
CDR3nt: TGTGCCACCAGCACGGGACTAGCGGGAGTAGCAGATACGCAGTATTTT
CDR3aa: CATSTGLAGVADTQYF

d_gene: NA
v_gene: TRBV6-5
j_gene: TRBJ1-6
abundance: NA
CDR3nt: TGTGCCAGCAGTTATCGGACACAAACTTCACCCCTCCACTTT
CDR3aa: CASSYRTQTSPLHF

d_gene: TRBD2
v_gene: TRBV5-4
j_gene: TRBJ2-1
abundance: NA
CDR3nt: TGTGCCAGCAGCTCGGGACTAGCTGGGAATGAGCAGTTCTTC
CDR3aa: CASSSGLAGNEQFF

d_gene: NA
v_gene: TRBV6-5
j_gene: TRBJ2-1
abundance: NA
CDR3nt: TGTGCCAGCAGCTACACCACGAGCTCCTACAATGAGCAGTTCTTC
CDR3aa: CASSYTTSSYNEQFF

d_gene: NA
v_gene: TRBV11-2
j_gene: TRBJ2-1
abundance: NA
CDR3nt: TGTGCCAGCAGCATTGCTCCCGGGACTCCCCGGTACAATGAGCAGTTCTTC
CDR3aa: CASSIAPGTPRYNEQFF

d_gene: NA
v_gene: TRBV6-5
j_gene: TRBJ2-7
abundance: NA
CDR3nt: TGTGCCAGCAGTTACTCGATACAGGGGGGGAGCTACGAGCAGTACTTC
CDR3aa: CASSYSIQGGSYEQYF

d_gene: TRBD1
v_gene: TRBV10-3
j_gene: TRBJ2-3
abundance: NA
CDR3nt: TGTGCCATTACTAAACAGGGGCAGGGGGACAATACGCAGTATTTT
CDR3aa: CAITKQGQGDNTQYF